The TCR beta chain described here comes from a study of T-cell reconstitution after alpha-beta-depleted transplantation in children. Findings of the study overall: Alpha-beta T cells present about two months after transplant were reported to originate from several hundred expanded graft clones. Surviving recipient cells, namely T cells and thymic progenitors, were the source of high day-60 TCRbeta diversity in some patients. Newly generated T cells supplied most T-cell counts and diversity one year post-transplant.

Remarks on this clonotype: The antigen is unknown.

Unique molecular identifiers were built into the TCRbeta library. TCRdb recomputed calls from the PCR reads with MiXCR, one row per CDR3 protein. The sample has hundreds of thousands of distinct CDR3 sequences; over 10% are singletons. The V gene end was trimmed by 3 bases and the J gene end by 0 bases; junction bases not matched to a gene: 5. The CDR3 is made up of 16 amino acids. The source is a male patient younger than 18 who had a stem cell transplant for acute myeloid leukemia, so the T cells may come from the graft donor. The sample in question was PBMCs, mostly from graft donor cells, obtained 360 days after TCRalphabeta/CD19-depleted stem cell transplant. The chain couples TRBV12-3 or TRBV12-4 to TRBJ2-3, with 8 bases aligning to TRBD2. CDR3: CASSFSTSESTDTQYF. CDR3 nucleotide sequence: TGTGCCAGCAGTTTCTCGACTAGCGAAAGCACAGATACGCAGTATTTT.